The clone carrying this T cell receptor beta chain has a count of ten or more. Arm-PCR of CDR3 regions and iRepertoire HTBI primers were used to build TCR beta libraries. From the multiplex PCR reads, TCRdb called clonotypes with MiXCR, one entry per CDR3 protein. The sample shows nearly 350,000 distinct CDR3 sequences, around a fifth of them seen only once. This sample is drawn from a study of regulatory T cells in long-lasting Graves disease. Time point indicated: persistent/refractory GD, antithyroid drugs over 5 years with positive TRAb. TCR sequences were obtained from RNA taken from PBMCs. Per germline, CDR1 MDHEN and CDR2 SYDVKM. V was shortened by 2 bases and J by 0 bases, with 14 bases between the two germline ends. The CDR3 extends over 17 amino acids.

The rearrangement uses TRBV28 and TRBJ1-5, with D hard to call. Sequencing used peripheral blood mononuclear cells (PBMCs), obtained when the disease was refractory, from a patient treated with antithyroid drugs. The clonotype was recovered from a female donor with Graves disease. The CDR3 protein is CASSLRSGQNSNQPQHF. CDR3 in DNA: TGTGCCAGCAGTTTACGGTCTGGCCAGAATAGCAATCAGCCCCAGCATTTT.